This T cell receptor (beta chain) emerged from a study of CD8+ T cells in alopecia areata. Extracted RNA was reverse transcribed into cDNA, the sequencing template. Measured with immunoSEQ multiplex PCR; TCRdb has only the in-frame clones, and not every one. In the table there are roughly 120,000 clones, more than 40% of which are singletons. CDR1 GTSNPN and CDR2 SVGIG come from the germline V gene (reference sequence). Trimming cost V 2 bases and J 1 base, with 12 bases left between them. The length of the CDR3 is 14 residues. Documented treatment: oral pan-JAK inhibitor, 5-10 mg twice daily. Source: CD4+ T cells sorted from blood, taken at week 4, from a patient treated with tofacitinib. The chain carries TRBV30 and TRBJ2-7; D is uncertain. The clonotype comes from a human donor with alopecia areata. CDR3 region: CAWSLGRFSYEQYF. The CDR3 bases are TGTGCCTGGAGTTTGGGAAGGTTTTCCTACGAGCAGTACTTC.